The 24 T cell receptor beta chains below come from one sample, sequenced in a study of T cell responses to AZD1222 COVID-19 vaccine. The data were produced by immunoSEQ multiplex PCR, yet TCRdb's version contains in-frame clones alone and is incomplete. The table includes fewer than 100,000 clones, 84% detected once. The sequencing used peripheral blood, collected 28 days after the second AZD1222 dose. Source of these receptors: an adult who received the AZD1222 COVID-19 vaccine.

The rearrangement links TRBV28 to TRBJ2-7; D is undetermined. This CDR3 contains 14 residues. CDR1 is MDHEN, CDR2 SYDVKM, per germline. V was cut by 3 bases and J by 0 bases, with 9 bases left in between. The CDR3 DNA is TGTGCCAGCAGTTTGGAGCAGGTCTCCTACGAGCAGTACTTC. It specifies CASSLEQVSYEQYF.

The chain has TRBV5-5 and TRBJ1-5; no firm D call. Trimming cost V 2 bases and J 4 bases, with 7 bases left between them. Germline V gene data show CDR1 as SGHKS and CDR2 as YYEKEE (reference sequence). CDR3 length: 13 amino acids. This chain's CDR3 is CASSFGGNQPQHF. CDR3 nucleotide sequence: TGTGCCAGCAGCTTCGGCGGGAATCAGCCCCAGCATTTT.

This rearrangement joins TRBV10-3 to TRBJ2-1; D unclear. The CDR3 is made up of 12 amino acids. Trimming stripped 3 bases from V and 10 bases from J, with 10 bases between. Germline loops: CDR1 ENHRY, CDR2 SYGVKD. The CDR3 coding sequence is TGTGCCATCAGTGAAAACGAACACGAGCAGTTCTTC. Translating gives CAISENEHEQFF.

This clone was detected only once. V and J are TRBV4-3 and TRBJ2-3, with 10 bases identical to TRBD1. Germline CDR1 is LGHNA and CDR2 is YSLEER. The CDR3 has 16 residues. With V trimmed by 4 bases and J by 5 bases, 9 bases remained unmatched. CDR3 bases: TGCGCCAGCAGCCCAAGACAGGGGGCGACAGGAGATACGCAGTATTTT. It encodes CASSPRQGATGDTQYF.

V and J are TRBV19 and TRBJ2-5, with 7 nucleotides matching TRBD1. J lost 5 bases, V lost 10 bases, and 22 bases had no gene match. Germline V gives CDR1 LNHDA, CDR2 SQIVND (reference sequence). CDR3 length: 17 residues. DNA of the CDR3: TGTGCCACCAAGCCCTCCGGGACAGCTCTTCCTAGGGAGACCCAGTACTTC. Its protein product is CATKPSGTALPRETQYF.

The V call is TRBV7-2, the J call TRBJ2-2; TRBD2 aligns across 7 bases. V was pared by 5 bases and J by 4 bases, with 4 bases of the junction left unmatched. Germline V CDR1 and CDR2: SGHTA, FQGNSA. The CDR3 has 14 residues. CDR3: CASSLSGVTGELFF. Here the CDR3 DNA reads TGTGCCAGCAGCCTGAGCGGGGTCACCGGGGAGCTGTTTTTT. Drawing the rest from reference TRBV7-2 and TRBJ2-2, the complete variable domain is GAGVSQSPSNKVTEKGKDVELRCDPISGHTALYWYRQSLGQGLEFLIYFQGNSAPDKSGLPSDRFSAERTGGSVSTLTIQRTQQEDSAVYLCASSLSGVTGELFFGEGSRLTVL.

This CDR3 is CASSDPGQGNGYTF. The CDR3 DNA reads TGTGCCAGCAGTGACCCGGGACAGGGGAATGGCTACACCTTC. The rearrangement joins TRBV6-1 to TRBJ1-2; the match to TRBD1 covers 10 bases. The CDR3 spans 14 residues. J was trimmed by 6 bases and V by 3 bases; bases with no gene match: 4. CDR1 and CDR2 from the germline V gene are MNHNS and SASEGT.

The gene calls are TRBV5-1 and TRBJ2-3; no reliable D call. The germline V gene has CDR1 SGHRS and CDR2 YFSETQ. The V end lost 0 bases, the J end lost 0 bases, and 8 bases lay between the germline ends. The CDR3 is 15 residues long. In nucleotides, the CDR3 is TGCGCCAGCAGCTTGGAGACTCCTAGCACAGATACGCAGTATTTT. It yields the protein CASSLETPSTDTQYF. The full variable domain, completed using reference TRBV5-1 and TRBJ2-3, is KAGVTQTPRYLIKTRGQQVTLSCSPISGHRSVSWYQQTPGQGLQFLFEYFSETQRNKGNFPGRFSGRQFSNSRSEMNVSTLELGDSALYLCASSLETPSTDTQYFGPGTRLTVL.

The chain is built from TRBV6-2 or TRBV6-3 and TRBJ2-2; perhaps TRBD1 as D (5 bases). V lost 5 bases and J 3 bases, leaving 13 bases between the germline ends. Germline assignment: CDR1 MNHEY and CDR2 SVGEGT. There are 15 residues in the CDR3. CDR3 sequence reads: CASSSQGYDTGELFF. The CDR3 DNA reads as TGTGCCAGCAGTAGTCAGGGTTATGACACCGGGGAGCTGTTTTTT.

The chain couples TRBV30 to TRBJ1-1; D not resolved. This CDR3 is built from 11 residues. The germline gives CDR1 GTSNPN, CDR2 SVGIG (reference sequence). The germline V and J ends were trimmed by 4 bases and 4 bases, with 7 bases remaining between them. The CDR3 coding sequence is TGTGCCTGGATGGGGTTCACTGAAGCTTTCTTT. This encodes CAWMGFTEAFF.

CDR3 sequence: CASSQGGQLSNQPQHF. The CDR3 nucleotides are TGTGCCAGCAGCCAAGGCGGGCAGCTTAGCAATCAGCCCCAGCATTTT. This sequence joins TRBV3-1 (or the pseudogene TRBV3-2) and TRBJ1-5; no definite D call. With 1 base removed from V and 0 bases from J, the gap between germline ends came to 10 bases. The CDR3 extends over 16 amino acids. Germline loops: CDR1 LGHDT, CDR2 YNNKEL (reference sequence).

This CDR3 reads CASSVGLAGGTSYNEQFF. The CDR3 DNA sequence: TGTGCCAGCAGCGTAGGCCTAGCGGGAGGGACCTCCTACAATGAGCAGTTCTTC. The J gene is TRBJ2-1, the V gene TRBV9; TRBD2 aligns across 12 bases. The CDR3 is made up of 18 amino acids. CDR1 and CDR2 (germline): SGDLS, YYNGEE. V gave up 0 bases and J gave up 0 bases; unmatched junction bases: 4.

The chain couples TRBV7-3 to TRBJ2-2; 8 nucleotides match TRBD2. V was pared by 5 bases and J by 2 bases, with 13 bases of the junction left unmatched. Germline CDR1 reads SGHTA; CDR2 reads FQGTGA. The length of the CDR3 is 18 residues. In DNA form, the CDR3 reads TGTGCCAGCAGCCTAAACCCAGCGGGAGCCCCAAACACCGGGGAGCTGTTTTTT. Translated: CASSLNPAGAPNTGELFF. The full variable domain, with the rest looked up from reference TRBV7-3 and TRBJ2-2, is GAGVSQTPSNKVTEKGKYVELRCDPISGHTALYWYRQSLGQGPEFLIYFQGTGAADDSGLPNDRFFAVRPEGSVSTLKIQRTERGDSAVYLCASSLNPAGAPNTGELFFGEGSRLTVL.

The V call is TRBV30, the J call TRBJ2-3, with 10 positions matching TRBD2. The CDR3 totals 18 residues. CDR1 and CDR2 from the germline V gene are GTSNPN and SVGIG (reference sequence). V dropped 0 bases and J dropped 2; count of bases not matched to a gene: 11. The DNA of the CDR3 is TGTGCCTGGAGTGTAAGAGGGATCCTAGCGGGAGTCACAGATACGCAGTATTTT. Its translation: CAWSVRGILAGVTDTQYF.

The count of this clone is one. V is TRBV9 and J is TRBJ2-2, with a possible D match to TRBD1 (6 bases). This CDR3 contains 15 residues. The V end lost 3 bases, the J end lost 6 bases, and 15 bases lay between the germline ends. Germline assignment: CDR1 SGDLS and CDR2 YYNGEE. The CDR3 protein is CASSARTAVSGELFF. CDR3 coding DNA: TGTGCCAGCAGCGCCAGGACAGCGGTCTCCGGGGAGCTGTTTTTT.

The rearrangement joins TRBV18 to TRBJ1-2; D remains ambiguous. CDR1 and CDR2 from the germline V gene are KGHSH and LQKENI. CDR3 size: 16 residues. V was trimmed by 3 bases and J by 4 bases, leaving 18 bases between them. The CDR3, as DNA: TGTGCCAGCTCACCCCCTGGACCGTTAACAATCTATGGCTACACCTTC. The encoded protein is CASSPPGPLTIYGYTF.

V and J are TRBV18 and TRBJ1-2; 11 bases are a match to TRBD1. CDR1 and CDR2 (germline): KGHSH, LQKENI. CDR3 length: 15 amino acids. Losses at the gene ends were 3 bases for V and 4 bases for J; bases not matched to a gene: 4. The CDR3 nucleotides are TGTGCCAGCTCACCTGGACAGGGGGCCGGCTATGGCTACACCTTC. This gives the protein CASSPGQGAGYGYTF. Full variable domain (missing parts from reference TRBV18 and TRBJ1-2): NAGVMQNPRHLVRRRGQEARLRCSPMKGHSHVYWYRQLPEEGLKFMVYLQKENIIDESGMPKERFSAEFPKEGPSILRIQQVVRGDSAAYFCASSPGQGAGYGYTFGSGTRLTVV.

This clone was observed a single time. The J gene is TRBJ2-7, the V gene TRBV27, with 9 bases matching TRBD2. CDR1 is MNHEY, CDR2 SMNVEV, per germline (reference sequence). The junction had 8 bases not matched to a gene; V was cut back by 2 bases and J by 3 bases. This CDR3 is built from 16 residues. CDR3: CASSLGRGRAVYEQYF. The CDR3 bases are TGTGCCAGCAGTTTAGGTCGCGGGAGGGCCGTCTACGAGCAGTACTTC.

The chain links TRBV30 to TRBJ1-5; 11 bases are a match to TRBD1. The CDR3 loop spans 15 amino acids. In germline, CDR1 is GTSNPN, CDR2 SVGIG (reference sequence). The J segment lost 5 bases and the V segment lost 2 bases, leaving 5 bases of the junction unmatched. CDR3: CAWSSGQGAYQPQHF. DNA for the CDR3: TGTGCCTGGAGTTCTGGACAGGGGGCTTATCAGCCCCAGCATTTT. Full variable domain (outside the CDR3, taken from reference TRBV30 and TRBJ1-5): SQTIHQWPATLVQPVGSPLSLECTVEGTSNPNLYWYRQAAGRGLQLLFYSVGIGQISSEVPQNLSASRPQDRQFILSSKKLLLSDSGFYLCAWSSGQGAYQPQHFGDGTRLSIL.

The sample holds one count of this clone. The J gene is TRBJ2-3, the V gene TRBV7-9; no clear D. Trimming stripped 1 base from V and 4 bases from J, with 15 bases between. This CDR3 has 16 residues. The V gene's germline CDR1 is SEHNR and CDR2 FQNEAQ (reference sequence). In nucleotides, the CDR3 is TGTGCCAGCAGCTTAGTTCTGGGGATGAAGGCAGATACGCAGTATTTT. Protein: CASSLVLGMKADTQYF.

The chain has TRBV9 and TRBJ2-3; D possibly corresponds to TRBD2 (5 bases). The CDR3 has 14 amino acids. Germline CDR1 reads SGDLS; CDR2 reads YYNGEE. Trimming removed 0 bases at V and 5 bases at J, with 10 bases between. CDR3 nucleotide sequence: TGTGCCAGCAGCGTAGAACCCCGGGGAGATACGCAGTATTTT. It translates to CASSVEPRGDTQYF.

V and J are TRBV5-1 and TRBJ2-1; 10 bases are shared with TRBD2. This CDR3 is built from 17 residues. Trimming cost V 0 bases and J 2 bases; bases outside gene matches: 5. Germline CDR1 is SGHRS and CDR2 is YFSETQ. DNA for the CDR3: TGCGCCAGCAGCTTGGCAGCGGGGGGGCGGACCTACAATGAGCAGTTCTTC. It yields the protein CASSLAAGGRTYNEQFF.

The chain joins TRBV15 to TRBJ2-5; 11 bases are shared with TRBD2. The V and J ends lost 6 bases and 0 bases, in that order; junction bases with no gene match: 3. This CDR3 comprises 15 residues. CDR1 and CDR2 (germline): LNHNV, YYDKDF (reference sequence). The DNA for the CDR3 is TGTGCCACCAGAGGGACTAGCGGTTACCAAGAGACCCAGTACTTC. Residues: CATRGTSGYQETQYF.

The V and J genes are TRBV18 and TRBJ1-3; D remains ambiguous. There are 15 residues in the CDR3. Per germline, CDR1 KGHSH and CDR2 LQKENI. V shed 4 bases and J shed 1 base, with 11 bases lying between them. CDR3 protein: CASSRPGGSGNTIYF. Written as DNA, the CDR3 is TGTGCCAGCTCACGCCCAGGAGGTTCTGGAAACACCATATATTTT.